This T cell receptor (beta chain) appears in the sequencing data of a study of blood T cell repertoires in COVID-19 (dated by TCRdb to 2020 to 2021). About the investigation overall: The collaborator samples originated in the United States, Italy and Spain and spanned the acute and convalescent phases of COVID-19. The material from the prospective study consisted of cDNA or gDNA derived from T cells, B-cell-depleted T cells, or PBMCs. Subjects who had been exposed to COVID-19, were actively infected with it, or had recovered from it provided the deeply sampled blood TCRbeta repertoires that made up the dataset. The repertoires were released in a freely available public database meant as a resource for research on the immune response to SARS-CoV-2. The samples were drawn from the first 160 participants of the ongoing ImmuneRACE study and from under 1,500 subjects provided by 6 global collaborators. A de-identified subject ID, COVID-19 status, age in years and sex were almost always included in the sample metadata. Where available, HLA class I and class II types were obtained from metadata supplied by the sample provider rather than from assay-based typing.

About this clone itself: It lacks a known antigen. Base qualities are not at hand, and no much larger clone is one base apart.

The CDR1 and CDR2 encoded by the germline V gene (reference sequence) are DFQATT and SNEGSKA. V loses 3 bases, J loses 6 bases, and the germline ends lie 7 bases apart. The CDR3 runs 11 residues from the cysteine to the phenylalanine. Just the 33-base CDR3 DNA is kept, in frame starting at base 1. One collaborating source in Seattle enrolled patients while the patients were actively infected and followed the patients over time throughout the course of disease. Collaborating institutions collected whole blood in K2EDTA tubes following their own protocols. Collaborator samples were shipped for TCRbeta analysis as frozen whole blood, isolated PBMCs, or DNA extracted from either sample type. The immunoSEQ Assay, a bias-controlled multiplex PCR, was used to amplify TCRbeta CDR3 regions from genomic DNA. The published analysis was carried out like this. The number of nucleated cells in each sample was estimated from the amplification of reference gene primers within the assay. To quantify the absolute abundance of each unique TCRbeta CDR3 rearrangement, sequence reads were collapsed and filtered. For each sample, productive Simpson clonality was calculated as the square root of Simpson's diversity index over productive rearrangements. Imported from immuneACCESS, the table was reduced by TCRdb to in-frame sequences with V and J called. These copies leave out some clones; in studies compared against another copy, an unresolved V gene accounts for under half, and the cause of the remainder is not known. V, J and clone size were drawn from that table, and D and trimming were deduced from the DNA. This sample lists some 360,000 clones; roughly 90% were detected once. Together, the top ten hold 3.9% of the sample.

Study-wide findings and limitations: Clinical and demographic metadata were provided uncurated, with the amount varying by source and participant.

The chain couples TRBV20-1 to TRBJ2-3; the D gene cannot be resolved reliably. Sequenced: peripheral blood. The sequence was obtained from a woman aged 55-70 years with COVID-19, enrolled during active disease. The DNA sequence is given as TGCAGTGCTAGCATGAGGGATACGCAGTATTTT. Translated, it reads CSASMRDTQYF.